The subject of this entry is one T cell receptor beta chain. A few counts support this clonotype. The antigen it binds to is not known. No base-level quality is on record; no much larger clone is a single base apart. The data were obtained in a study of blood T cells in healthy people across ages (dated by TCRdb to about 2015). In the study overall: In model experiments, template switching captured roughly one uniquely barcoded TCR beta cDNA molecule for every two T cells. Using deep sequencing normalized with unique cDNA molecular identifiers, the study measured how TCR beta repertoire diversity changes with age. The donors were divided into four age groups: young (average around 17 years), middle-aged (roughly 40), aged (about 61) and long-lived (about 80). Donors of different ages were randomly distributed across sequencing lanes to avoid experimental bias. Two additional independent replicas of 1 million unique cDNA reads from the same blood draw were analyzed for two donors (one aged 18 to 29 and one aged 80 or older).

From the germline V gene (reference sequence), CDR1 is DFQATT and CDR2 is SNEGSKA. Here V drops 6 bases and J drops 2 bases, and the junction holds 10 bases not matched to any gene. The CDR3 numbers 15 residues from cysteine through phenylalanine. Just the 45-base CDR3 DNA is kept, in frame starting at base 1. The library was prepared using 5' RACE. This sample was sequenced with an Illumina HiSeq 2500. A second roughly 6 to 12 cycle PCR used a sample-barcoded 5' primer and a J-beta primer mix. A unique molecular identifier was introduced onto each TCR beta cDNA molecule by a template-switch 5' adaptor carrying 12 random nucleotides. At least 2.5 million CDR3-containing paired-end reads were obtained from each sample. First-strand cDNA was synthesized from all RNA with the Mint cDNA synthesis kit, primed by a TRBC-specific oligonucleotide. Following uracil-DNA glycosylase treatment, a first 18-cycle PCR with universal primers M1SS and BC2_uni_R was performed on all cDNA. The study's own analysis went as follows. Each sample was normalized by randomly selecting 1 million high-quality reads, each carrying a distinct molecular identifier. Reads sharing molecular identifiers were discarded rather than binned into consensus sequences. CDR3 identification, clonotype clustering and error correction used MiTCR with a Q25 quality threshold and the strictest error-elimination algorithm. A nonparametric unseen species model with Euler transformation was used to estimate a lower bound on total TCR beta diversity. TCRdb applied fastp at Q25 and MiXCR to the public reads, then kept only in-frame beta chains. Identical CDR3 protein sequences are pooled into one entry, listed with their most common genes and DNA. What appears here as the V and J calls and clone size reflects TCRdb's work, not the paper's. Across this sample there are around 1,700,000 distinct CDR3 sequences, with roughly 27% seen only once. In total, the top ten clones hold over 7% of the sample.

Systemically healthy Caucasian individuals from Russia, roughly 40 in total and aged 6 to 90 years, were included as donors. Each donor gave 8 to 10 milliliters of peripheral blood, drawn into EDTA-treated Vacutainer tubes. Ficoll-Paque density-gradient centrifugation was used to isolate PBMCs, with at least 6.5 million obtained per sample. Trizol reagent was used to extract total RNA from PBMCs, with at least 5 micrograms per sample. The percentages of naive CD45RAhigh/CD27high T cells were determined by flow cytometry on a PBMC aliquot from every donor. The study at large found these results: Observed TCR beta diversity per million T cells fell roughly linearly with age, and a significant reduction was already apparent by age approximately 41. Compared with the aged group, the long-lived group had more naive CD4+ T cells, fewer expanded clones and increased TCR diversity, suggesting age selection. Because profiling used bulk unsorted PBMCs, naive and antigen-experienced compartments could not be compared conclusively. Estimates of total diversity based on one million sequenced T cells were considered lower bounds and underestimates. There was a strong correlation between observed TCR beta diversity and the percentage of naive T cells measured by flow cytometry. Because donor CMV infection status was unknown, age-related changes in expanded clonotypes were potentially confounded.

The rearrangement combines TRBV20-1 with TRBJ2-5, with 9 junctional bases fitting TRBD1. The receptor was derived from a woman younger than 45 in good health. Sequencing input: blood. The nucleotide sequence reads TGCAGTGCCAACCAACCGGGACAGGGTCAAGAGACCCAGTACTTC. Translated, it gives CSANQPGQGQETQYF.